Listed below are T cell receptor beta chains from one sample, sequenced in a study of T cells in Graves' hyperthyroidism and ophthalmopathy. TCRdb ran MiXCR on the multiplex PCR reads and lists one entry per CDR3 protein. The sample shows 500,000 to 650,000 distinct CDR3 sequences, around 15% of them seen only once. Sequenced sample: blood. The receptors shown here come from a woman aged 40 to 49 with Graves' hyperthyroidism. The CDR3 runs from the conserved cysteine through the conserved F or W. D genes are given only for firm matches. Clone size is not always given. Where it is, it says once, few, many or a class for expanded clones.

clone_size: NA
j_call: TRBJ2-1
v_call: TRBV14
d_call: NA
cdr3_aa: CASSQVLFHEQFF
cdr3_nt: TGTGCCAGCAGCCAAGTTCTCTTCCATGAGCAGTTCTTC

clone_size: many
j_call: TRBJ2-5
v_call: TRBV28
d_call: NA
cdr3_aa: CASSLAGMGETQYF
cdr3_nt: TGTGCCAGCAGTTTGGCGGGTATGGGGGAGACCCAGTACTTC

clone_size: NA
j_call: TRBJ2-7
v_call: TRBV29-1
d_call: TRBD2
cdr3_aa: CSVSSGSSYEQYF
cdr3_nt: TGCAGCGTTTCTAGCGGTAGCTCCTACGAGCAGTACTTC

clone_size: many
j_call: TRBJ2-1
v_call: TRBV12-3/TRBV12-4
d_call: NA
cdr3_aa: CASSSPGHGYNEQFF
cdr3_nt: TGTGCCAGCAGTTCTCCGGGACACGGCTACAATGAGCAGTTCTTC

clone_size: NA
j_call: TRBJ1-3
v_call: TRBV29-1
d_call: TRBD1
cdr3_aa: CSVIQGAGGNTIYF
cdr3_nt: TGCAGCGTGATACAGGGGGCTGGCGGAAACACCATATATTTT

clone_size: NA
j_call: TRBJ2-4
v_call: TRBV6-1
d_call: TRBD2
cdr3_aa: CASRRLAGGTNIQYF
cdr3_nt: TGTGCCAGCAGGCGACTAGCGGGAGGGACAAACATTCAGTACTTC

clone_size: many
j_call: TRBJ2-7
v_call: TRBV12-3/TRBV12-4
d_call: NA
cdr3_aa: CASSLSLTGREQYF
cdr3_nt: TGTGCCAGCAGTTTATCTTTGACAGGGAGGGAGCAGTACTTC

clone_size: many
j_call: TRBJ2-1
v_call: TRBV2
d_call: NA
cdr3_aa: CASGQSSSYNEQFF
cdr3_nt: TGTGCCAGCGGTCAAAGTAGCTCCTACAATGAGCAGTTCTTC

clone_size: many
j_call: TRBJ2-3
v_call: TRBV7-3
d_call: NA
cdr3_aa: CASSPEPAGVRGTQYF
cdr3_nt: TGTGCCAGCAGCCCAGAGCCAGCGGGTGTTAGAGGGACGCAGTATTTT

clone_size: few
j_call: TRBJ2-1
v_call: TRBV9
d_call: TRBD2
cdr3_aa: CASSDFSGSSFNEQFF
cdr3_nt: TGTGCCAGCAGCGACTTTAGCGGGAGTAGTTTCAATGAGCAGTTCTTC

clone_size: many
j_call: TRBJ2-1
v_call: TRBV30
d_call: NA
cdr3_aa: CAWSVPGDEQFF
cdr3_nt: TGTGCCTGGAGTGTACCTGGGGATGAGCAGTTCTTC

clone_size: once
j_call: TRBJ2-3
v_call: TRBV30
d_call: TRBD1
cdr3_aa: CAWIRGPPYTQYF
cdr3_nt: TGTGCCTGGATTAGGGGGCCCCCATATACGCAGTATTTT

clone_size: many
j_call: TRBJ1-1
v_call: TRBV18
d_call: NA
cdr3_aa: CASSLDRGQAFF
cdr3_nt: TGTGCCAGCTCCCTAGACAGAGGGCAAGCTTTCTTT

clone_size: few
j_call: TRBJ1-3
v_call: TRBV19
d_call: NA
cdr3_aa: CASSTGVSGNTIYF
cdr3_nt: TGTGCCAGTAGTACCGGGGTCTCTGGAAACACCATATATTTT

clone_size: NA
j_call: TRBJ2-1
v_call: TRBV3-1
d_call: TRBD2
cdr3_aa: CASSHPAGTSGPYNEQFF
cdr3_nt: TGTGCCAGCAGCCATCCCGCCGGGACTAGCGGTCCATACAATGAGCAGTTCTTC

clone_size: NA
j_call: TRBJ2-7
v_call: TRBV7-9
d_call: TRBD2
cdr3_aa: CASSSGLVPPHEQYF
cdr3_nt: TGTGCCAGCAGCTCAGGACTAGTTCCCCCCCACGAGCAGTACTTC

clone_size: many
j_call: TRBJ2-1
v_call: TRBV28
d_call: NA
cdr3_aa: CASSQGWNNEQFF
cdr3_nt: TGTGCCAGCAGTCAGGGATGGAACAATGAGCAGTTCTTC

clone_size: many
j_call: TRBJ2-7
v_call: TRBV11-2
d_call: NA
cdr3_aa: CASSYETYPYEQYF
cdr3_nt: TGTGCCAGCAGCTACGAGACCTACCCCTACGAGCAGTACTTC

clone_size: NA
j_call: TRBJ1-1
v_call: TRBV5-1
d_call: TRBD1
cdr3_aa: CASSSGQGWGTEAFF
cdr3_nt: TGCGCCAGCAGCTCCGGACAGGGATGGGGCACTGAAGCTTTCTTT

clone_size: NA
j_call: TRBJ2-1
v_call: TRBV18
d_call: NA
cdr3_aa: CASSPPNRVSYNEQFF
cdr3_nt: TGTGCCAGCTCACCCCCCAACAGGGTCTCCTACAATGAGCAGTTCTTC

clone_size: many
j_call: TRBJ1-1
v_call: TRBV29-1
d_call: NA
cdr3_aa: CSVRNPLNVEAFF
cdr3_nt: TGCAGCGTTCGAAATCCGCTGAACGTTGAAGCTTTCTTT

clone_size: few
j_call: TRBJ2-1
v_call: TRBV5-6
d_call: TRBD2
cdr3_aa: CASSSGGRTEQFF
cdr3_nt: TGTGCCAGCAGCTCTGGCGGGAGGACTGAGCAGTTCTTC

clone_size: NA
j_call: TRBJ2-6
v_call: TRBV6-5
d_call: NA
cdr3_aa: CASSYSGEISGANVLTF
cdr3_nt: TGTGCCAGCAGTTACTCCGGTGAGATATCTGGGGCCAACGTCCTGACTTTC

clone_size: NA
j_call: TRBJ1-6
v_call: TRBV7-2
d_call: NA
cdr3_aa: CASSLLAGSSPLHF
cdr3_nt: TGTGCCAGCAGCTTATTAGCAGGGTCATCACCCCTCCACTTT

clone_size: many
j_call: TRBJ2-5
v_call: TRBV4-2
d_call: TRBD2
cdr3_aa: CASSQDGASGSATQYF
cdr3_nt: TGTGCCAGCAGCCAAGATGGGGCTAGCGGGAGTGCGACCCAGTACTTC

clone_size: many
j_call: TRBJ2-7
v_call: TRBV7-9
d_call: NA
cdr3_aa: CASSQVQVTPSYEQYF
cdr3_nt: TGTGCCAGCAGCCAGGTGCAGGTCACCCCCTCCTACGAGCAGTACTTC

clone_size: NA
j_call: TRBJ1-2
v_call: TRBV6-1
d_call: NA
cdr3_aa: CASSEELGLRYGYTF
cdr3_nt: TGTGCCAGCAGTGAAGAGCTAGGACTCCGATATGGCTACACCTTC

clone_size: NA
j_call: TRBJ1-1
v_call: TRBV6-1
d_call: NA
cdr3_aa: CASSLRGVWNTEAFF
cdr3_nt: TGTGCCAGCAGCCTAAGGGGAGTATGGAACACTGAAGCTTTCTTT

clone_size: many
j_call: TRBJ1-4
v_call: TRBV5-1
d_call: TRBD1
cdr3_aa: CASSFGTGDNEKLFF
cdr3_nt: TGCGCCAGCAGTTTTGGGACAGGCGACAATGAAAAACTGTTTTTT

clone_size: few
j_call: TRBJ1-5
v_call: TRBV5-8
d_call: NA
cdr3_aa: CASSLSGPNQPQHF
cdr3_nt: TGTGCCAGCAGCTTGTCAGGGCCCAATCAGCCCCAGCATTTT

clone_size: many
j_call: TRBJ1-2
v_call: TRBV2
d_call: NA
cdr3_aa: CASRTVYGYTF
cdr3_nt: TGTGCCAGCAGAACAGTCTATGGCTACACCTTC

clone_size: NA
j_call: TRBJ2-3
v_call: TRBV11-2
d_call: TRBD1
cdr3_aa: CASSKTGGTLTDTQYF
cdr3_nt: TGTGCCAGCAGCAAAACAGGGGGCACACTCACAGATACGCAGTATTTT

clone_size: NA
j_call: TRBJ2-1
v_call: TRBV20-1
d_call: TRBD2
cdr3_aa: CSARDLAGGPYNEQFF
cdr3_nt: TGCAGTGCTAGAGATCTGGCGGGAGGTCCCTACAATGAGCAGTTCTTC

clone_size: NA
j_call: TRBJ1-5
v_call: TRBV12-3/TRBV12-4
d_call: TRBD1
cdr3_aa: CASSHGTGNQPQHF
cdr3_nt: TGTGCCAGCAGCCACGGGACAGGGAATCAGCCCCAGCATTTT

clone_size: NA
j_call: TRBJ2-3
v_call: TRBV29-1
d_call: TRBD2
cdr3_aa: CSVNGLAGGTDTRYF
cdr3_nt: TGCAGCGTTAACGGACTAGCGGGAGGCACAGATACGCGGTATTTT

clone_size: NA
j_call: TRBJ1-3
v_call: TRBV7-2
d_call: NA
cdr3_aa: CASSLLGLSSGNTIYF
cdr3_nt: TGTGCCAGCAGCTTACTAGGGTTATCGTCTGGAAACACCATATATTTT

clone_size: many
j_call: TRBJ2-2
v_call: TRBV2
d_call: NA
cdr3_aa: CASSSGLPTTGELFF
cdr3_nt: TGTGCCAGCAGTTCAGGTTTGCCCACCACCGGGGAGCTGTTTTTT

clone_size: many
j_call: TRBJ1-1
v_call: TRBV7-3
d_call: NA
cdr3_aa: CASSPGSNTEAFF
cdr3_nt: TGTGCCAGCAGCCCAGGATCGAACACTGAAGCTTTCTTT

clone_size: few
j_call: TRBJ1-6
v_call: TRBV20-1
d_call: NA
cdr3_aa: CSAISEQEPRNNSPLHF
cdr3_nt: TGCAGTGCAATTAGTGAACAGGAGCCTAGAAATAATTCACCCCTCCACTTT

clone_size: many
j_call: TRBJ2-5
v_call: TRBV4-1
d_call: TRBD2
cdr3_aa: CASSQAGTSGQETQYF
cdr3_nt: TGCGCCAGCAGCCAAGCCGGGACTAGCGGACAAGAGACCCAGTACTTC

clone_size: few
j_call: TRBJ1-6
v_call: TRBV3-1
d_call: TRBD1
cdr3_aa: CASTLGQGDSPLHF
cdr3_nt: TGTGCCAGCACGTTAGGACAGGGAGATTCACCCCTCCACTTT

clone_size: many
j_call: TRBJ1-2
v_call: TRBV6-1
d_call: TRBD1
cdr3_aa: CASSRTGTGNYGYTF
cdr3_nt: TGTGCCAGCAGTAGGACCGGGACAGGGAACTATGGCTACACCTTC

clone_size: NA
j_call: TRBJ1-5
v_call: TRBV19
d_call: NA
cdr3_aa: CASSIDRGFSNQPQHF
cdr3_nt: TGTGCCAGTAGTATAGATCGGGGGTTTAGCAATCAGCCCCAGCATTTT

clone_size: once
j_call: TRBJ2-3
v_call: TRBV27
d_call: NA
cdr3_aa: CASGGTDTQYF
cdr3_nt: TGTGCCAGCGGAGGGACAGATACGCAGTATTTT

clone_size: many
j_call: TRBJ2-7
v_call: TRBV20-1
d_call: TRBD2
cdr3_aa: CSAIGLAGYYEQYF
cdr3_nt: TGCAGTGCTATAGGACTAGCGGGATACTACGAGCAGTACTTC

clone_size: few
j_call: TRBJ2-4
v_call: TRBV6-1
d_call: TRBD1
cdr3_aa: CASTKGTGGSGQNIQYF
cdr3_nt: TGTGCCAGCACCAAAGGGACAGGGGGCAGTGGGCAAAACATTCAGTACTTC

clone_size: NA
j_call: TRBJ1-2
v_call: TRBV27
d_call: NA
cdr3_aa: CASGTGSGLGTF
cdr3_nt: TGTGCCAGCGGAACAGGGTCAGGTTTAGGTACCTTC

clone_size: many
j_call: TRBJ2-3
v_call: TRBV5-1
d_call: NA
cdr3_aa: CASSLGAPGTQYF
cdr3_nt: TGCGCCAGCAGCTTGGGGGCTCCTGGGACGCAGTATTTT

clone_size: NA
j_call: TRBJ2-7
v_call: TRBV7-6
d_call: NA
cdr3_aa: CASSALVHEQYF
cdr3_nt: TGTGCCAGCAGCGCACTAGTCCACGAGCAGTACTTC

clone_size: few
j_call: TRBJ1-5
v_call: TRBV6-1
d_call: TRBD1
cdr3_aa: CASSHLRVPQGEGPDSNQPQHF
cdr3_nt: TGTGCCAGCAGCCATTTGAGGGTCCCACAGGGGGAAGGTCCCGATAGCAATCAGCCCCAGCATTTT

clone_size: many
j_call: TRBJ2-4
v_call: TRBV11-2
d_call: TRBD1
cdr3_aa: CASSLGDRGLAKNIQYF
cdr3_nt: TGTGCCAGCAGCTTAGGGGACAGGGGTCTGGCCAAAAACATTCAGTACTTC

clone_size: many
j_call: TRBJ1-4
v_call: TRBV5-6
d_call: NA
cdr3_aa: CASSWGPGSGNEKLFF
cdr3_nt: TGTGCCAGCAGCTGGGGTCCAGGATCGGGTAATGAAAAACTGTTTTTT

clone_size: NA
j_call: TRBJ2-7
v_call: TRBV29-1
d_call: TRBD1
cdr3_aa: CSSLGEPGGSYEQYF
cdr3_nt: TGCAGCTCTTTAGGGGAGCCAGGGGGCTCCTACGAGCAGTACTTC

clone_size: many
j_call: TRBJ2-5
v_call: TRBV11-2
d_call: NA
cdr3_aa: CASSQSTGPGTQYF
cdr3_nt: TGTGCCAGCAGCCAGTCCACAGGTCCGGGGACCCAGTACTTC

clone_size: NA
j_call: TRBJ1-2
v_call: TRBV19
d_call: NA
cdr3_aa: CASSLGRESGYTF
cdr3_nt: TGTGCCAGTAGTTTGGGCAGGGAGTCCGGCTACACCTTC

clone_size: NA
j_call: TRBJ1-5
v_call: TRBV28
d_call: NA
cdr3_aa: CASSLEMENQPQHF
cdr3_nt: TGTGCCAGCAGTTTGGAGATGGAAAATCAGCCCCAGCATTTT

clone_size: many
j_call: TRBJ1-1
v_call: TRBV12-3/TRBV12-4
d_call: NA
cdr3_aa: CASSLNLRVMNTEAFF
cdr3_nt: TGTGCCAGCAGTTTAAATCTCCGTGTAATGAACACTGAAGCTTTCTTT